The 20 T cell receptor beta chains reported below all come from one sample, sequenced in a study of blood T cell repertoires in COVID-19. Libraries were prepared by immunoSEQ multiplex PCR; TCRdb keeps only in-frame clonotypes and omits some of them. The table includes 90,000 to 150,000 clones, roughly nine tenths detected once. The source material was peripheral blood. These receptors were obtained from a man aged 70 or older with active or convalescent COVID-19.

V and J are TRBV5-1 and TRBJ2-7, with 9 bases lining up with TRBD1. The CDR3 consists of 13 residues. The germline V gene has CDR1 SGHRS and CDR2 YFSETQ. J was trimmed by 5 bases and V by 7 bases; bases with no gene match: 7. In DNA form, the CDR3 reads TGCGCCAGCGCTAGGGACAGGGCCCACGAGCAGTACTTC. Its translation: CASARDRAHEQYF. Complete variable domain (other parts from reference TRBV5-1 and TRBJ2-7): KAGVTQTPRYLIKTRGQQVTLSCSPISGHRSVSWYQQTPGQGLQFLFEYFSETQRNKGNFPGRFSGRQFSNSRSEMNVSTLELGDSALYLCASARDRAHEQYFGPGTRLTVT.

The chain employs TRBV3-1 (or the pseudogene TRBV3-2) and TRBJ2-3, with TRBD1 matching over 9 bases. The V gene's germline CDR1 is LGHDT and CDR2 YNNKEL (reference sequence). With V trimmed by 0 bases and J by 4 bases, 5 bases remained unmatched. There are 16 residues in the CDR3. The CDR3 loop is CASSQEGTGLPDTQYF. The CDR3 DNA reads as TGTGCCAGCAGCCAAGAAGGGACAGGGTTGCCAGATACGCAGTATTTT.

The chain carries TRBV6-5 and TRBJ1-1; 7 positions agree with TRBD1. V lost 0 bases to trimming and J lost 5 bases; unmatched junction nucleotides: 3. The CDR3 is made up of 14 amino acids. Germline CDR1 is MNHEY and CDR2 is SVGAGI. For the CDR3, the DNA is TGTGCCAGCAGTTACTCCGACAGGGTGACTGAAGCTTTCTTT. Translated: CASSYSDRVTEAFF.

This chain links TRBV27 with TRBJ1-1; tentative D call: TRBD1 (6 bases). The V end lost 3 bases, the J end lost 4 bases, and 12 bases lay between the germline ends. The CDR3 contains 14 residues. Looked up from germline, CDR1 is MNHEY and CDR2 is SMNVEV (reference sequence). DNA for the CDR3: TGTGCCAGCAGTTTGGGGGGGCCTGTCACTGAAGCTTTCTTT. It codes for CASSLGGPVTEAFF.

V usage is TRBV3-1 (or the pseudogene TRBV3-2) and J usage is TRBJ1-3, with D possibly matching TRBD1 (6 bases). The ends were cut back, 0 bases at V and 5 bases at J, with 11 bases in the middle. Germline CDR1 reads LGHDT; CDR2 reads YNNKEL (reference sequence). CDR3 length: 15 residues. The CDR3 bases are TGTGCCAGCAGCCAAGATGATGGGGGCCGAAACACCATATATTTT. This translates into CASSQDDGGRNTIYF.

V gene TRBV5-1 combines with J gene TRBJ2-3; unclear D gene. The germline V gene has CDR1 SGHRS and CDR2 YFSETQ. The CDR3 totals 13 residues. The V end was cut by 2 bases, the J end by 2 bases, with 6 bases between. CDR3 residues: CASSFAATDTQYF. CDR3 sequence (DNA): TGCGCCAGCAGCTTCGCGGCCACAGATACGCAGTATTTT.

V gene TRBV6-5 combines with J gene TRBJ1-1; 7 bases match TRBD1. J gave up 0 bases and V 4 bases, and 5 bases lay outside the gene matches. The V gene's germline CDR1 is MNHEY and CDR2 SVGAGI. CDR3 length equals 15 residues. The CDR3 DNA reads TGTGCCAGCAGTTTCGACAGGGACATGAACACTGAAGCTTTCTTT. It yields the protein CASSFDRDMNTEAFF.

J is TRBJ1-5 and V is TRBV6-2 or TRBV6-3; D is unresolved. Germline V gene data show CDR1 as MNHEY and CDR2 as SVGEGT. The CDR3 spans 16 residues. The germline V and J ends were trimmed by 6 bases and 2 bases, with 17 bases remaining between them. CDR3 loop: CASSRWLRGGNQPQHF. CDR3 bases: TGTGCCAGCAGCCGGTGGTTGAGAGGCGGCAATCAGCCCCAGCATTTT.

The chain links TRBV19 to TRBJ1-2; D may be TRBD1 (6 bases). The CDR3 totals 12 residues. Germline loops: CDR1 LNHDA, CDR2 SQIVND (reference sequence). Trimming took 7 bases from V and 8 from J, leaving 14 bases between them. The CDR3 bases are TGTGCCAGTACCACAGGGTGGGGCGGCTACACCTTC. Translated, it gives CASTTGWGGYTF.

The chain carries TRBV5-4 and TRBJ2-7; 7 nucleotides match TRBD1. The CDR3 covers 13 residues. Germline values: CDR1 SGHNT, CDR2 YYREEE (reference sequence). J was trimmed by 2 bases and V by 5 bases; bases with no gene match: 4. The CDR3 DNA reads as TGTGCCAGCAGGCCGGGACAGACCTACGAGCAGTACTTC. Protein: CASRPGQTYEQYF.

J is TRBJ2-2 and V is TRBV10-1; D unresolved. Germline V gives CDR1 WNHNN, CDR2 SYGVQD (reference sequence). Trimming shortened V by 7 bases and J by 4 bases, and 13 bases separated the two germline ends. The CDR3 has 14 residues. The CDR3, as DNA: TGCGCCAGCACCTTTGGCGGAGTCACCGGGGAGCTGTTTTTT. Amino acid sequence: CASTFGGVTGELFF.

The CDR3 DNA reads as TGTGCCAGCAGCTTAGGCACAGGGGCGGGTGGCTACACCTTC. Amino acid sequence: CASSLGTGAGGYTF. The chain links TRBV7-8 to TRBJ1-2, with 7 bases that match TRBD1. The ends lost 1 base at V and 7 bases at J; junction bases unmatched: 6. Germline CDR1 SGHVS, CDR2 FQNEAQ. CDR3 size: 14 residues.

The rearrangement uses TRBV11-3 and TRBJ2-1; D ambiguous. The V gene's germline CDR1 is SGHNT and CDR2 YENEEA. The CDR3 covers 12 residues. The V and J ends lost 4 bases and 10 bases respectively, with 11 bases between them. The CDR3 bases are TGTGCCAGCAGCTCCCAAATGGGCGAGCAGTTCTTC. It codes for CASSSQMGEQFF. Complete variable domain (other parts from reference TRBV11-3 and TRBJ2-1): EAGVVQSPRYKIIEKKQPVAFWCNPISGHNTLYWYLQNLGQGPELLIRYENEEAVDDSQLPKDRFSAERLKGVDSTLKIQPAELGDSAVYLCASSSQMGEQFFGPGTRLTVL.

J is TRBJ1-3 and V is TRBV10-1; unclear D gene. CDR1 WNHNN and CDR2 SYGVQD come from the germline V gene (reference sequence). The germline V and J ends were trimmed by 2 bases and 0 bases, with 8 bases remaining between them. CDR3 length equals 15 residues. DNA of the CDR3: TGCGCCAGCAGTGAGACGGGTCACTCTGGAAACACCATATATTTT. It yields the protein CASSETGHSGNTIYF.

This chain connects TRBV7-9 to TRBJ1-4; TRBD1 matches 7 bases. In germline, CDR1 is SEHNR, CDR2 FQNEAQ (reference sequence). There are 13 residues in the CDR3. V lost 5 bases to trimming and J lost 5 bases; unmatched junction nucleotides: 2. In DNA, the CDR3 is TGTGCCAGCAGCCGACAGGGAAATGAAAAACTGTTTTTT. Its translation is CASSRQGNEKLFF.

The V gene is TRBV27, the J gene TRBJ2-7; 7 positions agree with TRBD2. The ends lost 8 bases at V and 0 bases at J; junction bases unmatched: 10. The CDR3 extends over 15 amino acids. Germline assignment: CDR1 MNHEY and CDR2 SMNVEV (reference sequence). The CDR3 loop is CASRLALVSSYEQYF. The CDR3 bases are TGTGCCAGCCGACTAGCCCTCGTGAGCTCCTACGAGCAGTACTTC.

This clone has a handful of counts. V usage is TRBV19 and J usage is TRBJ1-5; D is possibly TRBD1 (6 bases). V dropped 6 bases and J dropped 7 bases, with 10 bases sitting between them. Germline CDR1 reads LNHDA; CDR2 reads SQIVND (reference sequence). The CDR3 has 12 residues. CDR3 sequence reads: CASRGAGQPQHF. The CDR3 nucleotides read TGTGCCAGTAGGGGGGCCGGGCAGCCCCAGCATTTT.

The J gene is TRBJ2-5, the V gene TRBV28, with TRBD2 identical over 8 bases. CDR1 and CDR2 (germline): MDHEN, SYDVKM. The CDR3 contains 15 residues. The junction had 9 bases not matched to a gene; V was cut back by 4 bases and J by 5 bases. The CDR3 DNA is TGTGCCAGCAGTTCCTATAGCGGGACGGGGGAGACCCAGTACTTC. This translates into CASSSYSGTGETQYF.

The chain employs TRBV7-9 and TRBJ2-7; TRBD1 matches at 9 bases. With V trimmed by 2 bases and J by 12 bases, 8 bases remained unmatched. Germline V gives CDR1 SEHNR, CDR2 FQNEAQ (reference sequence). This CDR3 contains 13 residues. The CDR3 DNA reads TGTGCCAGCAGCTTATTACAGGGGGCCCACCGGTACTTC. Amino acids: CASSLLQGAHRYF.

The CDR3 DNA follows: TGTGCCAGCAGCCCGACAGGTTACAATGAGCAGTTCTTC. It is translated as CASSPTGYNEQFF. V and J are TRBV7-9 and TRBJ2-1; a possible D gene is TRBD1 (6 bases). The CDR3 contains 13 residues. The germline CDR1 and CDR2 sequences are SEHNR and FQNEAQ (reference sequence). Trimming removed 5 bases at V and 4 bases at J, with 9 bases between.